The source of this T cell receptor (beta chain) is a study of blood T cells in healthy people across ages. CDR1 is MNHEY, CDR2 SVGEGT, per germline. This CDR3 spans 14 amino acids. V lost 6 bases, J lost 3 bases, and 5 bases stayed unmatched. This clonotype was recorded many times. No antigen is known for it. Using a J-beta primer mix together with a sample-barcoded 5' primer, a second PCR was run for roughly 7 to 11 cycles. Any given sample supplied a minimum of 3 million CDR3-containing paired-end reads. TCRdb used MiXCR to reprocess the 5' RACE reads, holding one entry per CDR3 protein. The sample includes hundreds of thousands of distinct CDR3 sequences, 32% of them seen just once. Notes on the study in general: Those diversity estimates obtained from one million T cells were thought to be underestimates. The donors' CMV status was not determined, possibly confounding changes in expanded clonotypes. The study could not conclusively compare naive and antigen-experienced cells, given its unsorted PBMCs.

V is TRBV6-2 or TRBV6-3 and J is TRBJ1-5; TRBD1 matches at 7 bases. The TCR originated in a woman aged 80 or over in good health. Sequences were obtained from blood. CDR3 sequence (DNA): TGTGCCAGCAGGCGGACAGGCAACAATCAGCCCCAGCATTTT. The encoded protein is CASRRTGNNQPQHF.